This T cell receptor beta chain was profiled in a study of CD8 T cells in Susac syndrome. While CD8+ and CD4+ T cells were isolated negatively, TEMRA cells were enriched by FACS. An input of roughly 0.45 to 1 ug of RNA was subjected to reverse transcription using random hexamers. The CDR3 of TCR beta was amplified by immunoSEQ multiplex PCR across 54 Vbeta and 13 Jbeta. TCRdb ran MiXCR on the immunoSEQ multiplex PCR reads and lists one entry per CDR3 protein. The table records hundreds of thousands of distinct CDR3 sequences, 94% of them present only once. The specimen was CD4+ T cells from PBMCs. This clonotype was sampled from a human donor with Susac syndrome.

CDR3 bases: TGTGCCAGCAGTTACTCGTTCAGGAGTCGAAACTATGGCTACACCTTC. This gives the protein CASSYSFRSRNYGYTF. The gene calls are TRBV6-5 and TRBJ1-2; no clear D gene. This CDR3 is built from 16 residues. Germline V gives CDR1 MNHEY, CDR2 SVGAGI. Trimming left V 0 bases short and J 2 bases short, with 13 bases between.